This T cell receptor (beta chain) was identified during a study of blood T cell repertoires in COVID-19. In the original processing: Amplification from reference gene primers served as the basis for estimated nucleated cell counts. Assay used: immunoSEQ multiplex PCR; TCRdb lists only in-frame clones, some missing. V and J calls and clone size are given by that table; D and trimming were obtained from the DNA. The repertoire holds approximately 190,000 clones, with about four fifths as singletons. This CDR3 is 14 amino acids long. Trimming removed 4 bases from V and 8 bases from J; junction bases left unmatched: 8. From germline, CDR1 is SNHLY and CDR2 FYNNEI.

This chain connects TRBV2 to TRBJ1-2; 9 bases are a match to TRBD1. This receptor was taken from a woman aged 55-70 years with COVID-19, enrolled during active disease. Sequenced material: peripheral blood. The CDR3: CASSVPGQGIGYTF. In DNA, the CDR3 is TGTGCCAGCAGTGTCCCGGGACAGGGTATCGGCTACACCTTC.